Included here is one T cell receptor beta chain sequence, with context. The entry originates in a study of T cell responses to AZD1222 COVID-19 vaccine. The data were produced by immunoSEQ multiplex PCR, yet TCRdb's version contains in-frame clones alone and is incomplete. The repertoire has approximately 150,000 clones, about 90% of them found once; the top ten carry around 0.98%. Germline lookup yields CDR1 LNHDA and CDR2 SQIVND (reference sequence). Germline trimming cut 5 bases from V and 0 bases from J; bases unmatched to any gene: 2. There are 16 residues in the CDR3. This TCR was sampled from an adult who received the AZD1222 COVID-19 vaccine. The sequenced sample was peripheral blood, obtained 28 days after the second AZD1222 dose. The rearrangement uses TRBV19 and TRBJ2-6, with TRBD1 matching over 9 bases. CDR3 sequence: CASSPDRGSGANVLTF. The DNA for the CDR3 is TGTGCCAGTAGTCCGGACAGGGGCTCTGGGGCCAACGTCCTGACTTTC.